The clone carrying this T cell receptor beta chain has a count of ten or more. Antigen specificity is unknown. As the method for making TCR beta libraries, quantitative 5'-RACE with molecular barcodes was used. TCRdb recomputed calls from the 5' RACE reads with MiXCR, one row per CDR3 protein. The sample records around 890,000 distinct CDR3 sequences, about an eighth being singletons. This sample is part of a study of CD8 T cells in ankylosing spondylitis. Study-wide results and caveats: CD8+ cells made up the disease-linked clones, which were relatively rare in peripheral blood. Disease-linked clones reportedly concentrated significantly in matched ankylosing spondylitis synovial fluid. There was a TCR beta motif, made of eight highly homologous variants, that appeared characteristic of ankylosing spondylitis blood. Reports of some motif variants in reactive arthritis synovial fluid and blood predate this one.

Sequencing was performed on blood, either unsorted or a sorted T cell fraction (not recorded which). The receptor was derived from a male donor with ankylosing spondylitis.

The CDR3 DNA sequence: TGCAGCGTCGCTAGCGGGGGCACAGATACGCAGTATTTT. Amino acids: CSVASGGTDTQYF. The J gene is TRBJ2-3, the V gene TRBV29-1; TRBD2 matches at 9 bases. Germline V gene sequence: CDR1 SQVTM, CDR2 ANQGSEA. The CDR3 spans 13 residues. J lost 1 base, V lost 6 bases, and 2 bases had no gene match.